This passage covers 14 T cell receptor beta chains from one sample sequenced in a study of shared clonotypes between healthy human individuals. Clones were sequenced by immunoSEQ multiplex PCR, and TCRdb holds only the in-frame ones, with some missing. This table has about 490,000 clones, about 80% appearing once. Sequencing used PBMCs. The receptors derive from a woman between 40 and 55 years old in good health. Some clones in this sample may be carry-over from other donors' samples.

This chain uses TRBV5-4 with TRBJ2-1, with D uncertain. The CDR3 is 13 residues long. Trimming stripped 4 bases from V and 5 bases from J, with 10 bases between. Germline V gives CDR1 SGHNT, CDR2 YYREEE (reference sequence). This chain's CDR3 is CASSVGRDNEQFF. For the CDR3, the DNA is TGTGCCAGCAGCGTGGGTAGAGACAATGAGCAGTTCTTC.

The genes are TRBV19 and TRBJ2-2; 7 bases agree with TRBD2. The CDR3 loop spans 15 amino acids. Germline trimming cut 5 bases from V and 4 bases from J; bases unmatched to any gene: 7. Germline CDR1 LNHDA, CDR2 SQIVND (reference sequence). The CDR3 DNA reads as TGTGCCAGTAGTGTCTCGGGAGGCGGCACCGGGGAGCTGTTTTTT. This translates into CASSVSGGGTGELFF.

The chain carries TRBV11-2 and TRBJ2-1; 8 nucleotides align to TRBD2. CDR1 and CDR2 (germline): SGHAT, FQNNGV. The V segment lost 3 bases and the J segment 2 bases; nucleotides outside the gene matches: 9. CDR3 length: 17 amino acids. The CDR3 nucleotides are TGTGCCAGCAGCTTTGGGGGGGCGGGAGGACCCTACAATGAGCAGTTCTTC. The encoded protein is CASSFGGAGGPYNEQFF.

This sequence joins TRBV29-1 and TRBJ2-2, with 8 bases fitting TRBD1. Germline V CDR1 and CDR2: SQVTM, ANQGSEA. The length of the CDR3 is 14 residues. CDR3 sequence reads: CTATGVSNTGELFF. CDR3 DNA sequence: TGCACCGCGACAGGGGTCTCGAACACCGGGGAGCTGTTTTTT.

This CDR3 is CASSKTSGTADTQYF. The CDR3 nucleotides read TGTGCCAGCAGTAAGACTAGCGGGACTGCAGATACGCAGTATTTT. The V gene is TRBV6-4, the J gene TRBJ2-3; 11 nucleotides align to TRBD2. This CDR3 has 15 residues. V shed 5 bases, J shed 4 bases, and the junction held 5 bases outside the gene matches. The germline V gene encodes CDR1 MRHNA and CDR2 SNTAGT.

The V call is TRBV5-4, the J call TRBJ2-7, with 9 bases aligning to TRBD1. CDR1 is SGHNT and CDR2 is YYREEE in the germline V gene (reference sequence). The CDR3 sequence is 14 residues long. Germline trimming cut 5 bases from V and 0 bases from J; bases unmatched to any gene: 3. CDR3 in amino acids: CASRGTGSSYEQYF. CDR3 bases: TGTGCCAGCAGAGGGACAGGGAGCTCCTACGAGCAGTACTTC. Full variable domain (rest looked up from reference TRBV5-4 and TRBJ2-7): ETGVTQSPTHLIKTRGQQVTLRCSSQSGHNTVSWYQQALGQGPQFIFQYYREEENGRGNFPPRFSGLQFPNYSSELNVNALELDDSALYLCASRGTGSSYEQYFGPGTRLTVT.

This clone has just a few counts. The V call is TRBV2, the J call TRBJ1-3; no clear D. There are 16 residues in the CDR3. V lost 8 bases and J 0 bases, leaving 17 bases between the germline ends. Germline-derived CDR1 and CDR2 are SNHLY and FYNNEI. The CDR3 DNA follows: TGTGCCAGCTCCCGAAGCGGCGGGGTCTCTGGAAACACCATATATTTT. Amino acids: CASSRSGGVSGNTIYF.

The chain joins TRBV5-1 to TRBJ1-3, with 9 positions matching TRBD1. The CDR3 sequence is 16 residues long. Trimming removed 4 bases from V and 8 bases from J; junction bases left unmatched: 13. CDR1 is SGHRS and CDR2 is YFSETQ in the germline V gene. The CDR3 nucleotides read TGCGCCAGCAGCCACAACGTCGGACAGGGGCTTGACACCATATATTTT. Translating gives CASSHNVGQGLDTIYF.

The chain couples TRBV28 to TRBJ1-1, with 8 bases aligning to TRBD1. Germline CDR1 reads MDHEN; CDR2 reads SYDVKM. V lost 6 bases to trimming and J lost 4 bases; unmatched junction nucleotides: 1. This CDR3 is 12 amino acids long. The CDR3 region has the DNA TGTGCCAGCAGCACAGGGGGCACTGAAGCTTTCTTT. Its protein product is CASSTGGTEAFF.

Written as DNA, the CDR3 is TGTGCCAGCAGTGAACAGGCTCAGGGCTGGAATGGCTACACCTTC. This translates into CASSEQAQGWNGYTF. The chain couples TRBV2 to TRBJ1-2; D may be TRBD1 (5 bases). V lost 2 bases and J lost 6, with 16 bases in between. Germline lookup yields CDR1 SNHLY and CDR2 FYNNEI. The CDR3 extends over 15 amino acids.

The rearrangement joins TRBV5-1 to TRBJ2-1; tentative D call: TRBD1 (6 bases). In germline, CDR1 is SGHRS, CDR2 YFSETQ. CDR3 length: 16 residues. Between the trimmed V and J ends, which lost 0 bases and 4 bases, there was a span of 14 bases. The CDR3 bases are TGCGCCAGCAGCTTGGTTGGGCTAGGGGGTTACAATGAGCAGTTCTTC. Its protein is CASSLVGLGGYNEQFF.

V usage is TRBV29-1 and J usage is TRBJ2-1; TRBD1 agrees at 7 bases. The ends lost 7 bases at V and 7 bases at J; junction bases unmatched: 7. This CDR3 spans 12 amino acids. Germline assignment: CDR1 SQVTM and CDR2 ANQGSEA. CDR3 nucleotides: TGCAGCGGATCGACAGGGCCGAATGAGCAGTTCTTC. Protein sequence: CSGSTGPNEQFF.

The chain recombines TRBV9 with TRBJ2-7; possibly TRBD2 for D (7 bases). Germline V gene sequence: CDR1 SGDLS, CDR2 YYNGEE. The V and J ends lost 4 bases and 5 bases respectively, with 22 bases between them. The CDR3 is 16 amino acids. The CDR3 DNA reads TGTGCCAGCAGCCCCGTAGGGGGGGGGCTAGCGGACGAGCAGTACTTC. As protein: CASSPVGGGLADEQYF.

The rearrangement joins TRBV29-1 to TRBJ2-1, with 10 bases fitting TRBD2. Germline V lookup: CDR1 SQVTM, CDR2 ANQGSEA. The CDR3 runs 12 residues. With 4 bases clipped from V and 9 bases from J, the junction kept 3 bases outside the gene matches. CDR3 region: CSVVASGGEQFF. CDR3 nucleotide sequence: TGCAGCGTTGTGGCTAGCGGGGGTGAGCAGTTCTTC.